This TCR beta chain was observed in a study of CD8+CD57+ T cells in acquired aplastic anemia. Both TCR beta VDJ combination and CDR3 sequence profiling were carried out. Genomic DNA was the template for this profiling. TCRdb analysed the reads with MiXCR anew, one entry per CDR3 protein. The sample yields fewer than 250,000 distinct CDR3 sequences, roughly half seen once. The CDR3 length is 14 residues. V was cut by 6 bases and J by 2 bases, with 16 bases left in between. Germline values: CDR1 DFQATT, CDR2 SNEGSKA (reference sequence). The gene calls are TRBV20-1 and TRBJ2-5, with a tentative D call TRBD2 (6 bases). Material for sequencing was sorted CD4+, CD8+, or CD8+CD57+ T cells (not recorded which) from PBMCs. The receptor comes from a human donor in good health, serving as a control. DNA of the CDR3: TGCAGTGCCAGCAGCGGAGGGCCTCAAGAGACCCAGTACTTC. This codes for CSASSGGPQETQYF.